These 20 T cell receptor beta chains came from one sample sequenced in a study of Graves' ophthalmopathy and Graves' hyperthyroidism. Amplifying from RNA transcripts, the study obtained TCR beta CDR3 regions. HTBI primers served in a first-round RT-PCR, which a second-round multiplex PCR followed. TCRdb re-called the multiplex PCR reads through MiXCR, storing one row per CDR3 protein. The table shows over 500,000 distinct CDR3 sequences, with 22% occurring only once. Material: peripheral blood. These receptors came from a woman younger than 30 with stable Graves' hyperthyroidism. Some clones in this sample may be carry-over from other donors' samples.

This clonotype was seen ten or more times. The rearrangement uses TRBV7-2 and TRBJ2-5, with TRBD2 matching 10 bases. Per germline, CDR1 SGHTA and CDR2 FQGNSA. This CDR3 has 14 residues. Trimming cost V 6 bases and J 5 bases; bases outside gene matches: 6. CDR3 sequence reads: CASSLAGVGETQYF. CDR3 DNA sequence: TGTGCCAGCAGTCTAGCGGGGGTGGGGGAGACCCAGTACTTC.

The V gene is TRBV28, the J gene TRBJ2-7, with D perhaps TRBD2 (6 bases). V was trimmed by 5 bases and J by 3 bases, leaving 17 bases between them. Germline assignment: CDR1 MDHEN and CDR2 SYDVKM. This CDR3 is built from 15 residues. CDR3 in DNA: TGTGCCAGCAGTCTGCGGGGCTTCAGCTACTACGAGCAGTACTTC. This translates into CASSLRGFSYYEQYF.

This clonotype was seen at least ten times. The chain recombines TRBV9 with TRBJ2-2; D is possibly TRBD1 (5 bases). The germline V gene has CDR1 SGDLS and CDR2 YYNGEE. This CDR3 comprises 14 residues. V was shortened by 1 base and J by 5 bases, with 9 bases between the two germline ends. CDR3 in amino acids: CASSVPGKTGELFF. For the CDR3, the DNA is TGTGCCAGCAGCGTACCAGGGAAAACCGGGGAGCTGTTTTTT. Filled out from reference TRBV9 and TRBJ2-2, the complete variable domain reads DSGVTQTPKHLITATGQRVTLRCSPRSGDLSVYWYQQSLDQGLQFLIQYYNGEERAKGNILERFSAQQFPDLHSELNLSSLELGDSALYFCASSVPGKTGELFFGEGSRLTVL.

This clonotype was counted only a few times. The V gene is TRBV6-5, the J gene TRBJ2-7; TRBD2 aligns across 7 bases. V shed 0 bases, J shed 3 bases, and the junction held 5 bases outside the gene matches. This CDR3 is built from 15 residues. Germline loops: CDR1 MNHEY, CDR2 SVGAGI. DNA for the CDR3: TGTGCCAGCAGTTACTCGGCCCAGCGGGGCTACGAGCAGTACTTC. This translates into CASSYSAQRGYEQYF.

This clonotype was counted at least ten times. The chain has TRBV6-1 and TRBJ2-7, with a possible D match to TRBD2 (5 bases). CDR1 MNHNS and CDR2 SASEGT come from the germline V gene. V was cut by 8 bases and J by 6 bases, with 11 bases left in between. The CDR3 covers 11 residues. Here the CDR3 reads CASSGEAEQYF. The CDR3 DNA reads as TGTGCCAGCTCCGGGGAAGCCGAGCAGTACTTC.

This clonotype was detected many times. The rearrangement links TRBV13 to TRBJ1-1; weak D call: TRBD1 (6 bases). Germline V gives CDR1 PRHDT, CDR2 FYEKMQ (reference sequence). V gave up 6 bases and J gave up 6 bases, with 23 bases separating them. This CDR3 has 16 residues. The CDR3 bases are TGTGCCAGCAGACATATTTGGGGGGCGCGGGACTCTGAAGCTTTCTTT. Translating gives CASRHIWGARDSEAFF.

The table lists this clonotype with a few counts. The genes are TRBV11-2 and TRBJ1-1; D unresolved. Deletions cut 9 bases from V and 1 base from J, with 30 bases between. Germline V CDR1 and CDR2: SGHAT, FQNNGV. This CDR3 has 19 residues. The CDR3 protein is CASGPGVRWIGFTNTEAFF. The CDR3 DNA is TGTGCCAGTGGGCCTGGGGTGCGGTGGATTGGATTCACGAACACTGAAGCTTTCTTT.

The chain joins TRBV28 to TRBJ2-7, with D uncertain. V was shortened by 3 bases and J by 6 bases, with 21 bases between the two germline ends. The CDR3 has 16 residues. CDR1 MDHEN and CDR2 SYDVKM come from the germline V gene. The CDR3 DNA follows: TGTGCCAGCAGTTTTAGGGTGGGGTTATCTGATTTCGAGCAGTACTTC. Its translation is CASSFRVGLSDFEQYF. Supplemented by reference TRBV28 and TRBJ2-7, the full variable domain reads DVKVTQSSRYLVKRTGEKVFLECVQDMDHENMFWYRQDPGLGLRLIYFSYDVKMKEKGDIPEGYSVSREKKERFSLILESASTNQTSMYLCASSFRVGLSDFEQYFGPGTRLTVT.

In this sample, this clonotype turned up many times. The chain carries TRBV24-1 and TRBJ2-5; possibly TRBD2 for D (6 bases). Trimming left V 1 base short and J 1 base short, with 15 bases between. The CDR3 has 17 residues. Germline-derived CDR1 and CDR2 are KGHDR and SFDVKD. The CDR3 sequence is CATSDFPGVGPQETQYF. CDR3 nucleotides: TGTGCCACCAGTGATTTTCCGGGAGTGGGGCCCCAAGAGACCCAGTACTTC.

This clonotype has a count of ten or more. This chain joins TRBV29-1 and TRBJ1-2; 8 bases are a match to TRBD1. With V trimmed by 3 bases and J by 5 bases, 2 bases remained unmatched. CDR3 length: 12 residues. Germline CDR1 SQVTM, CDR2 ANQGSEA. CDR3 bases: TGCAGCGTTGATAGGACAGGGTATGGCTACACCTTC. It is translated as CSVDRTGYGYTF.

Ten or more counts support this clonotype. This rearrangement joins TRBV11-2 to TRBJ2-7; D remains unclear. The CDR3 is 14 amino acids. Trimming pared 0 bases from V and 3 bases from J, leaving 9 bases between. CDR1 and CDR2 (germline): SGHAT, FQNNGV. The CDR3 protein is CASSLDSSSYEQYF. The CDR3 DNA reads TGTGCCAGCAGCTTAGATAGCAGCAGCTACGAGCAGTACTTC.

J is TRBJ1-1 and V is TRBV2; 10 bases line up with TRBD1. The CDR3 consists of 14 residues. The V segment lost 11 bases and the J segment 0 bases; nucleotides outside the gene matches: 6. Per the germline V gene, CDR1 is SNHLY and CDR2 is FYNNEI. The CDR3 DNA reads TGTGCCGGACGACAGGGGGCAATGAACACTGAAGCTTTCTTT. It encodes CAGRQGAMNTEAFF.

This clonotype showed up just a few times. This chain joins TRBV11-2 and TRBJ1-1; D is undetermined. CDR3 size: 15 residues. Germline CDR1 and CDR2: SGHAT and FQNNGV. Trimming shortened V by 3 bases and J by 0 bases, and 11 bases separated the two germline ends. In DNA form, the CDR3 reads TGTGCCAGCAGCTTTCTGAGCGATATGAACACTGAAGCTTTCTTT. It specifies CASSFLSDMNTEAFF.

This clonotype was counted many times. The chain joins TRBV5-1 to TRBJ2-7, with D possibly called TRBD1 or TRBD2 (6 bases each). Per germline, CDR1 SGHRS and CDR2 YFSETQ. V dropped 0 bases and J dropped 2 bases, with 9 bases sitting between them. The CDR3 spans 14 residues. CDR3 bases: TGCGCCAGCAGCTTGGGGGGGGCAGCCTACGAGCAGTACTTC. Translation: CASSLGGAAYEQYF.

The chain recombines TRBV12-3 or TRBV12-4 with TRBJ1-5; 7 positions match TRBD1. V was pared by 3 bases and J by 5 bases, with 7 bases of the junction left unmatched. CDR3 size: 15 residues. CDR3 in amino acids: CASSLGGGQDQPQHF. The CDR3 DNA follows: TGTGCCAGCAGTTTGGGAGGGGGCCAGGATCAGCCCCAGCATTTT.

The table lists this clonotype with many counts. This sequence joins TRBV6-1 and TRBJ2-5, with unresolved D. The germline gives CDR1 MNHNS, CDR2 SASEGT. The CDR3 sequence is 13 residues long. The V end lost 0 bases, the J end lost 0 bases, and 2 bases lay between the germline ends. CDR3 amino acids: CASSEAHQETQYF. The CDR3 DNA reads TGTGCCAGCAGTGAAGCACACCAAGAGACCCAGTACTTC.

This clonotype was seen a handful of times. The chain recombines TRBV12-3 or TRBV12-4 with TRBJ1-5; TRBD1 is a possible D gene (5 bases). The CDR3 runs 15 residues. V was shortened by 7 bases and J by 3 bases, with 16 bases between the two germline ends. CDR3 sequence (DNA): TGTGCCAGCAAACCGGGGGACGGGGACAATCAGCCCCAGCATTTT. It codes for CASKPGDGDNQPQHF.

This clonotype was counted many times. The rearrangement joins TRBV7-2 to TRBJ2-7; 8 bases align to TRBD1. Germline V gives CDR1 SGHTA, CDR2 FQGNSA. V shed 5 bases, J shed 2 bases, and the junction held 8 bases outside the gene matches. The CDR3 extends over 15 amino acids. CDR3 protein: CASSPDRGGTYEQYF. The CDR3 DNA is TGTGCCAGCAGCCCCGACAGGGGAGGAACCTACGAGCAGTACTTC.

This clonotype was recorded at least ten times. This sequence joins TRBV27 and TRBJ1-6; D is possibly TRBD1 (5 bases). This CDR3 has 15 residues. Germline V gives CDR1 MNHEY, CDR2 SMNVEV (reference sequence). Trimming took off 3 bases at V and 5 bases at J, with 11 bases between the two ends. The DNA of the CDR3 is TGTGCCAGCAGTTTCTCCGACAGCCATAATTCACCCCTCCACTTT. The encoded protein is CASSFSDSHNSPLHF.

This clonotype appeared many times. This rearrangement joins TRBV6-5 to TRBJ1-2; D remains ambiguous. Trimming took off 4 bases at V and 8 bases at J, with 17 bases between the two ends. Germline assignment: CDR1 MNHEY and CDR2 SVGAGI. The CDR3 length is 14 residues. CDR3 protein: CASSSRHLAVGYTF. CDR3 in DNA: TGTGCCAGCAGTTCACGACACCTCGCTGTGGGCTACACCTTC.